This T cell receptor beta chain is drawn from a study of T cell responses to AZD1222 COVID-19 vaccine. General observations from the study: At baseline, seropositivity was found in only 5 to 7 AZD1222 recipients. After two AZD1222 doses, spike-specific TCR breadth and depth rose versus day 0.

For this clone: No antigen is known for it.

This table comes from immunoSEQ multiplex PCR, and its TCRdb copy is limited to in-frame clones, with some not included. The data show 89,000 or so clones, 88% seen once. Sequenced here: peripheral blood, sampled on day 0 of AZD1222 vaccination. The origin of this receptor is an adult in good health.

Here the CDR3 reads CASSEYLIYGYTF. The CDR3 bases are TGTGCCAGCAGTGAATACCTCATCTATGGCTACACCTTC. This chain links TRBV2 with TRBJ1-2; D not resolved. V lost 2 bases and J 4 bases, leaving 8 bases between the germline ends. Per germline, CDR1 SNHLY and CDR2 FYNNEI. This CDR3 has 13 amino acids. Complete variable domain (other parts from reference TRBV2 and TRBJ1-2): EPEVTQTPSHQVTQMGQEVILRCVPISNHLYFYWYRQILGQKVEFLVSFYNNEISEKSEIFDDQFSVERPDGSNFTLKIRSTKLEDSAMYFCASSEYLIYGYTFGSGTRLTVV.